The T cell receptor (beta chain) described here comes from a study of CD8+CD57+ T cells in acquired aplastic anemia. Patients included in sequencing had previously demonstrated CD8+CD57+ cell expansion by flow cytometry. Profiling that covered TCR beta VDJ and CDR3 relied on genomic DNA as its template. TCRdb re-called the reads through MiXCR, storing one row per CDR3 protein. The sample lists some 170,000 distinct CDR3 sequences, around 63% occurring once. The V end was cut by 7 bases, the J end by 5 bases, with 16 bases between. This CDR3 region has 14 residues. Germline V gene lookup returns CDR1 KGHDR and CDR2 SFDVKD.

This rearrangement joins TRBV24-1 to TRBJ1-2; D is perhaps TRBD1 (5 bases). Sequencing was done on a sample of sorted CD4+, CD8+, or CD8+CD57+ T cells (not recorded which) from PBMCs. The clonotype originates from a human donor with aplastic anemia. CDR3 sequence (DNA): TGTGCCACCAGCCCCTCAGGGATCGGGTATGGCTACACCTTC. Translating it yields CATSPSGIGYGYTF.